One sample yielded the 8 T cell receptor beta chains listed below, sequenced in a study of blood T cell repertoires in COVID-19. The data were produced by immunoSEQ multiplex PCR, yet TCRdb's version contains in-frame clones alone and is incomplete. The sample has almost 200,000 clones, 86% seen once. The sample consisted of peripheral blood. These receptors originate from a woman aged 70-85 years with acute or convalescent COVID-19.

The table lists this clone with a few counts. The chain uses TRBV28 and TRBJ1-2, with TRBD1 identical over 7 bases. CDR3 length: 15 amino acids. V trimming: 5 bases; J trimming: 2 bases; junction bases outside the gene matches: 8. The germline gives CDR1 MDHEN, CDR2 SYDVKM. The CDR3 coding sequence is TGTGCCAGCAGTCGAATCACAGGGGCCAACTATGGCTACACCTTC. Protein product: CASSRITGANYGYTF.

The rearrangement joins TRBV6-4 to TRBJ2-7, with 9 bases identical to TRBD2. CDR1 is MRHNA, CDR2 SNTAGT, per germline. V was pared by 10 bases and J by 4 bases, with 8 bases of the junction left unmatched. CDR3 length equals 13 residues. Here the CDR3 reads CATLGRGGYEQYF. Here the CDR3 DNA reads TGTGCCACCCTCGGGCGGGGGGGGTACGAGCAGTACTTC.

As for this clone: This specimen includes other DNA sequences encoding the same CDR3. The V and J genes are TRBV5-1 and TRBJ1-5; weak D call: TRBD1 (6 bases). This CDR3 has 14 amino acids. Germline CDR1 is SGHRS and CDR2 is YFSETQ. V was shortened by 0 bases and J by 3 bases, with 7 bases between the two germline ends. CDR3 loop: CASSLGDTNQPQHF. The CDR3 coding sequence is TGCGCCAGCAGCTTGGGGGACACCAATCAGCCCCAGCATTTT.

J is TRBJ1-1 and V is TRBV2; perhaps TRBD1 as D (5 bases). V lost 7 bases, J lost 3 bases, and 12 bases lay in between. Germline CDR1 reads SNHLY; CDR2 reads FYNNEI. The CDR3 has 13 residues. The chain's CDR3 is CASKLWGDTEAFF. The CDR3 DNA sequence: TGTGCCAGCAAATTGTGGGGGGACACTGAAGCTTTCTTT.

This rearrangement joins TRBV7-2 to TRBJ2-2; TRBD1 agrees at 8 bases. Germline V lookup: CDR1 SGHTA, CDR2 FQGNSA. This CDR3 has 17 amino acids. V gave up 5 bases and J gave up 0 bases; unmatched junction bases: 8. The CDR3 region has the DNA TGTGCCAGCAGCGCCTCCCAGGGACAGGCGAACACCGGGGAGCTGTTTTTT. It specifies CASSASQGQANTGELFF.

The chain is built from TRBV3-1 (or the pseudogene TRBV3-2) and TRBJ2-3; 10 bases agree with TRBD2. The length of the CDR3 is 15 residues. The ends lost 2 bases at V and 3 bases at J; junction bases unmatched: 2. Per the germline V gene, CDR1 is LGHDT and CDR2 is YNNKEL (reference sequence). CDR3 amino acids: CASSQSSGGTDTQYF. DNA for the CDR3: TGTGCCAGCAGCCAATCTAGCGGGGGAACAGATACGCAGTATTTT.

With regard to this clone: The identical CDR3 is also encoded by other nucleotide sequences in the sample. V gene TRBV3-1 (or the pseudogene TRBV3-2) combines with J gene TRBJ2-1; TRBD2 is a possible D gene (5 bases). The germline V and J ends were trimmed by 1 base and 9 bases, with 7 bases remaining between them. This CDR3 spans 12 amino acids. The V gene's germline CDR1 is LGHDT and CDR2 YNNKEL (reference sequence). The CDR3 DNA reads TGTGCCAGCAGCCAAGTCGCGGGTGAGCAGTTCTTC. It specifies CASSQVAGEQFF.

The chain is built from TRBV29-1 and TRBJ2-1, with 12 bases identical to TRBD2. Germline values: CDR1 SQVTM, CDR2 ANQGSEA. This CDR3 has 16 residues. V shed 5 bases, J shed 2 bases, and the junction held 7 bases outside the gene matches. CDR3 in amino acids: CSVPLTSGRPYNEQFF. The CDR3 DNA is TGCAGCGTTCCCCTCACTAGCGGGAGGCCCTACAATGAGCAGTTCTTC.